This T cell receptor (beta chain) was sequenced during a study of regulatory T cells in long-lasting Graves disease. Time point meaning: newly diagnosed GD, antithyroid drugs for less than 3 months. RNA extracted from PBMCs served as the sequencing template. In germline, CDR1 is MNHEY, CDR2 SVGAGI. This CDR3 is 15 amino acids long. V shed 3 bases, J shed 7 bases, and the junction held 7 bases outside the gene matches. Researchers made TCR beta libraries by using iRepertoire HTBI primers and running Arm-PCR on CDR3 regions. Via MiXCR, TCRdb re-called the multiplex PCR reads, giving one row per CDR3 protein. Of 350,000 to 450,000 distinct CDR3 sequences in the sample, over 12% were seen once. This sample also belongs to another study, concerning T cells in Graves' hyperthyroidism and ophthalmopathy.

This receptor was obtained from a woman aged 40 to 50 with Graves disease. The sample consisted of peripheral blood mononuclear cells (PBMCs), taken at new diagnosis, from a patient treated with antithyroid drugs. The chain recombines TRBV6-5 with TRBJ2-1, with 9 nucleotides matching TRBD1. The DNA of the CDR3 is TGTGCCAGCAGTTATGGGACAGGGCTTGGGAATGAGCAGTTCTTC. It is translated as CASSYGTGLGNEQFF.